The following is a T cell receptor beta chain sequence with its context. The sort gate was single viable CD3+CD4+CD8-CD45RO+ cells for memory CD4+ T cells. Total CD4+ T cells were enriched by CD4 positive selection. This record belongs to a study of memory CD4+ T cells and cytomegalovirus serostatus. The overall study: Of the healthy Belgian adults, eight or nine were CMV seropositive and around 22 seronegative.

Source study methods: After removing out-of-frame reads, 2 million to 2.5 million distinct TCRbeta sequences remained. The table came from immunoSEQ multiplex PCR; TCRdb's copy has only in-frame clones and leaves some out. The V and J calls and clone size come from that table; D and trimming were worked out from the DNA. The repertoire holds around 63,000 clones, more than 75% seen once, with approximately 4.5% in the top ten. The CDR3 totals 15 residues. CDR1 and CDR2 (germline): MGHRA, YSYEKL. V dropped 1 base and J dropped 2; count of bases not matched to a gene: 4. The chain recombines TRBV4-1 with TRBJ2-5, with 7 positions matching TRBD1. Material: memory CD4+ T cells from blood. The sequence came from an adult in good health and CMV-seropositive. CDR3: CASSQVPGQQETQYF. The CDR3 nucleotides are TGCGCCAGCAGCCAAGTGCCGGGACAGCAAGAGACCCAGTACTTC.